The 17 T cell receptor beta chains given below trace back to one sample, sequenced in a study of early T cells in non-severe SARS-CoV-2 infection. TCRdb redid the calling of the 5' RACE reads with MiXCR, one entry per CDR3 protein. This table has about 100,000 distinct CDR3 sequences, approximately 13% appearing once. The material sequenced was whole blood. The receptors here all came from an adult who was a healthcare worker with PCR-confirmed SARS-CoV-2 infection or an uninfected control (not recorded which).

At least ten counts were recorded for this clonotype. The rearrangement uses TRBV6-6 and TRBJ2-1, with 7 bases fitting TRBD2. Losses at the gene ends were 5 bases for V and 9 bases for J; bases not matched to a gene: 1. The CDR3 loop spans 11 amino acids. Germline values: CDR1 MNHNY, CDR2 SVGAGI (reference sequence). CDR3 sequence (DNA): TGTGCCAGCAGTGGGGGGGGTGAGCAGTTCTTC. It yields the protein CASSGGGEQFF.

This clonotype was found many times. V and J are TRBV18 and TRBJ2-2; D unresolved. CDR1 is KGHSH and CDR2 is LQKENI in the germline V gene. V was pared by 3 bases and J by 6 bases, with 11 bases between. The CDR3 is 14 amino acids. CDR3 residues: CASSPQDVAGELFF. The CDR3 nucleotides read TGTGCCAGCTCACCCCAGGACGTCGCCGGGGAGCTGTTTTTT. Filled out from reference TRBV18 and TRBJ2-2, the complete variable domain reads NAGVMQNPRHLVRRRGQEARLRCSPMKGHSHVYWYRQLPEEGLKFMVYLQKENIIDESGMPKERFSAEFPKEGPSILRIQQVVRGDSAAYFCASSPQDVAGELFFGEGSRLTVL.

This clonotype has just a few counts. The chain recombines TRBV12-3 or TRBV12-4 with TRBJ2-1, with TRBD2 matching 9 bases. V lost 3 bases and J lost 8; bases outside the gene matches: 8. This CDR3 contains 15 residues. CDR3 DNA sequence: TGTGCCAGCAGTTTTGGCGGGGGGGCTGTAGATGAGCAGTTCTTC. Protein sequence: CASSFGGGAVDEQFF.

The chain couples TRBV15 to TRBJ2-6; unclear D gene. Per the germline V gene, CDR1 is LNHNV and CDR2 is YYDKDF (reference sequence). V was cut by 0 bases and J by 0 bases, with 6 bases left in between. The CDR3 consists of 16 residues. The DNA of the CDR3 is TGTGCCACCAGCAGAGATCTAGGCTCTGGGGCCAACGTCCTGACTTTC. Amino acids: CATSRDLGSGANVLTF.

This clonotype was observed at least ten times. The chain couples TRBV4-1 to TRBJ2-2; 7 bases are a match to TRBD2. The CDR3 contains 16 residues. Germline values: CDR1 MGHRA, CDR2 YSYEKL. V dropped 1 base and J dropped 4; count of bases not matched to a gene: 6. The CDR3 region is CASSQAEAGTTGELFF. The CDR3 region has the DNA TGCGCCAGCAGCCAAGCGGAAGCGGGGACCACCGGGGAGCTGTTTTTT.

This clonotype came up a few times. The chain recombines TRBV7-6 with TRBJ1-1, with D possibly being TRBD1 (5 bases). Per the germline V gene, CDR1 is SGHVS and CDR2 is FNYEAQ. The CDR3 is 13 amino acids. Trimming took 0 bases from V and 11 from J, leaving 13 bases between them. The CDR3 sequence: CASSLAVGRGAFF. In DNA, the CDR3 is TGTGCCAGCAGCTTAGCGGTAGGCCGGGGCGCTTTCTTT. The entire variable domain, with the rest obtained from reference TRBV7-6 and TRBJ1-1, is as follows: GAGVSQSPRYKVTKRGQDVALRCDPISGHVSLYWYRQALGQGPEFLTYFNYEAQQDKSGLPNDRFSAERPEGSISTLTIQRTEQRDSAMYRCASSLAVGRGAFFGQGTRLTVV.

This clonotype has just a few counts. The chain couples TRBV11-2 to TRBJ2-5; D call uncertain. Germline CDR1 SGHAT, CDR2 FQNNGV. Trimming left V 5 bases short and J 3 bases short, with 13 bases between. The CDR3 has 14 amino acids. This CDR3 is CASSPRGRKETQYF. CDR3 DNA: TGTGCCAGCAGCCCTCGCGGTCGCAAAGAGACCCAGTACTTC.

The chain joins TRBV24-1 to TRBJ1-2; 7 nucleotides agree with TRBD1. This CDR3 contains 16 residues. V gave up 5 bases and J gave up 5 bases; unmatched junction bases: 13. The germline V gene encodes CDR1 KGHDR and CDR2 SFDVKD. In nucleotides, the CDR3 is TGTGCCACCAGTGCCCGGACAGGAGGCTCGTTGTATGGCTACACCTTC. Translation: CATSARTGGSLYGYTF.

This clonotype occurred a few times. This rearrangement joins TRBV4-1 to TRBJ2-7; a weak D match, TRBD2 (6 bases). The CDR3 is 15 amino acids. Germline CDR1 and CDR2: MGHRA and YSYEKL. V was shortened by 2 bases and J by 5 bases, with 16 bases between the two germline ends. The CDR3 sequence: CASSQSKGPGDEQYF. The CDR3 DNA sequence: TGCGCCAGCAGCCAATCAAAGGGGCCGGGGGACGAGCAGTACTTC.

V and J are TRBV7-6 and TRBJ1-1; D not resolved. The CDR3 covers 18 residues. Germline lookup yields CDR1 SGHVS and CDR2 FNYEAQ. The V gene lost 1 base and the J gene lost 0 bases, with 18 bases spanning the gap. Written as DNA, the CDR3 is TGTGCCAGCAGCTTAGGTCCCCCGAGTAAAGGGCTGAACACTGAAGCTTTCTTT. Protein product: CASSLGPPSKGLNTEAFF.

This clonotype was picked up many times. The genes are TRBV7-2 and TRBJ1-6; 8 nucleotides line up with TRBD1. Germline V CDR1 and CDR2: SGHTA, FQGNSA. V was pared by 4 bases and J by 5 bases, with 4 bases of the junction left unmatched. The CDR3 consists of 15 residues. CDR3 loop: CASSSRGQDNSPLHF. In DNA, the CDR3 is TGTGCCAGCAGCTCCCGGGGACAGGATAATTCACCCCTCCACTTT.

In its sample, this clonotype was seen many times. The gene calls are TRBV28 and TRBJ1-1; TRBD1 might be the D (5 bases). Trimming pared 6 bases from V and 3 bases from J, leaving 11 bases between. The germline V gene encodes CDR1 MDHEN and CDR2 SYDVKM. There are 13 residues in the CDR3. In DNA, the CDR3 is TGTGCCAGCAGATGGGGGTTCGACACTGAAGCTTTCTTT. It yields the protein CASRWGFDTEAFF. Supplemented by reference TRBV28 and TRBJ1-1, the full variable domain reads DVKVTQSSRYLVKRTGEKVFLECVQDMDHENMFWYRQDPGLGLRLIYFSYDVKMKEKGDIPEGYSVSREKKERFSLILESASTNQTSMYLCASRWGFDTEAFFGQGTRLTVV.

This clonotype was detected a few times. The chain employs TRBV10-3 and TRBJ1-2, with D possibly matching TRBD1 (6 bases). Germline V gene data show CDR1 as ENHRY and CDR2 as SYGVKD. Trimming took 6 bases from V and 0 from J, leaving 14 bases between them. This CDR3 comprises 15 residues. In DNA form, the CDR3 reads TGTGCCATCAGACCTTTACAGGGTTCTAACTATGGCTACACCTTC. Translating gives CAIRPLQGSNYGYTF.

The chain combines TRBV19 with TRBJ2-7, with 8 bases aligning to TRBD1. CDR1 and CDR2 (germline): LNHDA, SQIVND (reference sequence). This CDR3 is 15 amino acids long. V lost 3 bases to trimming and J lost 4 bases; unmatched junction nucleotides: 8. CDR3 sequence (DNA): TGTGCCAGTAGTATTTCCGGGACAGGACAATACGAGCAGTACTTC. Its protein is CASSISGTGQYEQYF. Complete variable domain (other parts from reference TRBV19 and TRBJ2-7): DGGITQSPKYLFRKEGQNVTLSCEQNLNHDAMYWYRQDPGQGLRLIYYSQIVNDFQKGDIAEGYSVSREKKESFPLTVTSAQKNPTAFYLCASSISGTGQYEQYFGPGTRLTVT.

This clonotype has a count of ten or more. The J gene is TRBJ2-1, the V gene TRBV12-3 or TRBV12-4; 8 nucleotides agree with TRBD1. This CDR3 is built from 15 residues. J lost 9 bases, V lost 0 bases, and 7 bases had no gene match. CDR3 nucleotide sequence: TGTGCCAGCAGTTTAGCCCTGAGGACAGGGAGTGAGCAGTTCTTC. This codes for CASSLALRTGSEQFF.

The V call is TRBV4-1, the J call TRBJ2-2; no reliable D call. The CDR3 covers 14 residues. CDR1 and CDR2 (germline): MGHRA, YSYEKL. V shed 0 bases and J shed 8 bases, with 10 bases lying between them. CDR3 in amino acids: CASSQDMLGGELFF. CDR3 DNA sequence: TGCGCCAGCAGCCAAGATATGCTGGGTGGGGAGCTGTTTTTT.

V and J are TRBV20-1 and TRBJ1-3, with D hard to call. Looked up from germline, CDR1 is DFQATT and CDR2 is SNEGSKA (reference sequence). Trimming removed 1 base from V and 2 bases from J, with 6 bases in between. This CDR3 spans 13 amino acids. The CDR3 DNA is TGCAGTGCTAGAGGGGTTGCTGGAAACACCATATATTTT. This gives the protein CSARGVAGNTIYF.